This T cell receptor beta chain was captured in a study of cytomegalovirus exposure and HLA in healthy donors. Study observations and caveats: When the data were analyzed later, several of the most significant clusters appeared to be linked to common viral pathogens. Diagnosis of cytomegalovirus status made by the classifier reportedly showed high specificity and sensitivity.

PCR employed 60 Vbeta and 13 Jbeta primers. Per the original data handling: Later, 65 million to 85 million unique TCR beta chains were counted in an analysis, and some 10 million of them were shared. Sequencing was performed with immunoSEQ multiplex PCR; in TCRdb, only in-frame clones are kept and a portion is missing. For V, J and clone size, that table is used; D and trimming come from the DNA. The sample lists 150,000 to 200,000 clones, approximately 82% occurring once. Note on this clone: What it recognizes is unknown.

The CDR3 totals 15 residues. Germline V lookup: CDR1 MNHEY, CDR2 SVGAGI. This TCR came from a male donor in good health and CMV-seronegative. Source material: PBMCs. The chain is built from TRBV6-5 and TRBJ2-5, with 7 bases that match TRBD1. The end of the DNA fits TRBJ2-7 better, so the J call may be wrong. For the CDR3, the DNA is TGTGCCAGCAGTATTCCTTCAGGGGGTTCCTACGAGCAGTACTTC. This encodes CASSIPSGGSYEQYF.